The present entry profiles one T cell receptor (beta chain) with its context. In the original analysis: Researchers report that nucleated cell counts were estimated from reference gene primer amplification. Clones were read by immunoSEQ multiplex PCR, and TCRdb kept only the in-frame ones, dropping some. V and J calls and clone size are those listed in that table; D and trimming were worked out from the DNA. The sample lists about 110,000 clones, approximately 80% occurring once. CDR1 SGHAT and CDR2 FQNNGV come from the germline V gene. The CDR3 totals 15 residues. V lost 6 bases and J lost 0, with 15 bases in between. The data originate from a study of blood T cell repertoires in COVID-19. Looking at the study overall: Samples of COVID-19 (acute and convalescent) were obtained from the United States, Italy and Spain. T cells, B-cell-depleted T cells, or PBMCs supplied cDNA or gDNA.

This receptor was obtained from a man aged 80 or over with acute or convalescent COVID-19. V and J are TRBV11-2 and TRBJ2-7, with D perhaps TRBD1 (5 bases). Sample: peripheral blood. CDR3 coding DNA: TGTGCCAGCAGTGTCCTTGGGGCCAGCTCCTACGAGCAGTACTTC. It translates to CASSVLGASSYEQYF.